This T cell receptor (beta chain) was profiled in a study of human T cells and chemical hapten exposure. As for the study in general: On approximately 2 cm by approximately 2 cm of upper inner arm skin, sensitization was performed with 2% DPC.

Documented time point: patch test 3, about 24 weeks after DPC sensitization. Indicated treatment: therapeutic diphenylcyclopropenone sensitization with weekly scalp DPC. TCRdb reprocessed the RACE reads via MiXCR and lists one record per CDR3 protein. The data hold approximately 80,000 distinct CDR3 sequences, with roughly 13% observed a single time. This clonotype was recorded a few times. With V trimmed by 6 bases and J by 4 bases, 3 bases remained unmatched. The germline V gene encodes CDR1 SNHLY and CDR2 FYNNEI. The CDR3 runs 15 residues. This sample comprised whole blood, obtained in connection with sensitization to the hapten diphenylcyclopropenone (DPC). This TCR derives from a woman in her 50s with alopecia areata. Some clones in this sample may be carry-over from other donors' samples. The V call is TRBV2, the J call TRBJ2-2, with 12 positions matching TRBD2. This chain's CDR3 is CASRGTSGSTGELFF. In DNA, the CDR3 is TGTGCCAGCAGGGGGACTAGCGGGTCCACCGGGGAGCTGTTTTTT.